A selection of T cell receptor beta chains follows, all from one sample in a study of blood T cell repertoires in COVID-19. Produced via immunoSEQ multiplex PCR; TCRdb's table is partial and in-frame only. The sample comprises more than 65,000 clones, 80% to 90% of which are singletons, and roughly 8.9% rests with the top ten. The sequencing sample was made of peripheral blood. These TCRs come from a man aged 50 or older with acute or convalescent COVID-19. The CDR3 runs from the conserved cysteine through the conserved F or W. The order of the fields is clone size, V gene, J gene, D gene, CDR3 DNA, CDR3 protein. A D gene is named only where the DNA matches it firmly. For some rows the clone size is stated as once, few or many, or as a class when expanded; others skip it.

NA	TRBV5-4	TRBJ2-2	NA	TGTGCCAGCAGCTTAGGATCGCAGGTCGTGAACACCGGGGAGCTGTTTTTT	CASSLGSQVVNTGELFF
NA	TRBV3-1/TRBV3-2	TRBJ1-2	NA	TGTGCCAGCAGCCAAACGGACAGAGGCTATGGCTACACCTTC	CASSQTDRGYGYTF
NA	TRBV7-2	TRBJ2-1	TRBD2	TGTGCCGAGCGTGAGCGGGGGGGCTATTACAATGAGCAGTTCTTC	CAERERGGYYNEQFF
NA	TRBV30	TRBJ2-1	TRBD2	TGTGCCTGGAGTGTATTGGGCGGGGGTGAGCAGTTCTTC	CAWSVLGGGEQFF
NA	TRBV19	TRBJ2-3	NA	TGTGCCAGTAGTAATAGGGGGGGGACAGATACGCAGTATTTT	CASSNRGGTDTQYF
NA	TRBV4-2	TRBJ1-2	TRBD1	TGTGCCAGCAGCCAAAGGACAGGGGGCTATGGCTACACCTTC	CASSQRTGGYGYTF
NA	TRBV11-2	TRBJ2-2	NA	TGTGCCAGCACGTTTTACACCGGGGAGCTGTTTTTT	CASTFYTGELFF
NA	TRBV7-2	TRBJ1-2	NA	TGTGCCAGCAGCCGGACTGCGACATATGGCTACACCTTC	CASSRTATYGYTF
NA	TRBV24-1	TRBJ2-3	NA	TGTGCCACCAGTGCGGGGGTCGCTTCCACAGATACGCAGTATTTT	CATSAGVASTDTQYF
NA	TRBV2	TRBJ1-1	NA	TGTGCCAGCAGCACAACAGGGCCCCGAGGGGCTTTCTTT	CASSTTGPRGAFF
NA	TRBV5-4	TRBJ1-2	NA	TGTGCCAGCAGCTTCGATCAGGGGAACTATGGCTACACCTTC	CASSFDQGNYGYTF
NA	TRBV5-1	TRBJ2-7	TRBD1	TGCGCCAGCAGCTTGGGACAGGGGCGCTTCTACGAGCAGTACTTC	CASSLGQGRFYEQYF
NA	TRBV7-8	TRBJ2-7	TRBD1	TGTGCCAGCAGCTTTCTGGGGGACAGGGTTGGCGAGCAGTACTTC	CASSFLGDRVGEQYF
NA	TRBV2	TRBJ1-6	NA	TGTGCCAGCAGTGAAGCGCTCCCCACAGGGTATAGTTCACCCCTCCACTTT	CASSEALPTGYSSPLHF
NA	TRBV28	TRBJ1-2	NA	TGTGCCAGCAGTTACACAGCTAACTATGGCTACACCTTC	CASSYTANYGYTF
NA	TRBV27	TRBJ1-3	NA	TGTGCCAGCAGTTCAGGGGCTGGAAACACCATATATTTT	CASSSGAGNTIYF
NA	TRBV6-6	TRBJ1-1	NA	TGTGCCAGCAGTTCGGTATATGAAGCTTTCTTT	CASSSVYEAFF
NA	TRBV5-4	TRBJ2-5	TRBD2	TGTGCCTGGGGGGGACTCAGGGAGACCCAGTACTTC	CAWGGLRETQYF
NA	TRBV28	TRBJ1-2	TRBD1	TGTGCCAGCAGTTTAGAGGGGGCCTATGGCTACACCTTC	CASSLEGAYGYTF
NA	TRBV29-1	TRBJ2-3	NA	TGCAGCGTTTACCTGGCCGTTGCGGACATCACAGATACGCAGTATTTT	CSVYLAVADITDTQYF
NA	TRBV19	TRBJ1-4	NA	TGTGCCAGTAGTATCTCCAGAACTAATGAAAAACTGTTTTTT	CASSISRTNEKLFF
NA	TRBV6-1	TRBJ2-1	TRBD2	TGTGCCAGCAGTGAGCAGACTAGCGGGGGGAATGAGCAGTTCTTC	CASSEQTSGGNEQFF
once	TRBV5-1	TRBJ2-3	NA	TGCGCCAGCAGCACGGGGACTGCCACAGATACGCAGTATTTT	CASSTGTATDTQYF
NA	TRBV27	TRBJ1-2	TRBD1	TGTGCCAGCAGTTTGGACAGGGTAGGCTATGGCTACACCTTC	CASSLDRVGYGYTF
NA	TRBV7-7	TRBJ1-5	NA	TGTGCCAGCAGCACTGACAGGTGGGGCAATCAGCCCCAGCATTTT	CASSTDRWGNQPQHF
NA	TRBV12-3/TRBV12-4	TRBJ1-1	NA	TGTGCCAGCAGTTTCGTCACAGAAGCTTTCTTT	CASSFVTEAFF
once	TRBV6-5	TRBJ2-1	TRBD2	TGTGCCAGCAGAGCCGGGACTAGCGGGGGGGGTGAGCAGTTCTTC	CASRAGTSGGGEQFF
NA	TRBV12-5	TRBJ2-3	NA	TGTGCTAGTGGCCCGACTCCAACAGATACGCAGTATTTT	CASGPTPTDTQYF
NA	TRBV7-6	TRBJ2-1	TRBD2	TGTGCCAGTATCCCATCTTTAAGAATTAGGCGGGGGGGCCGGAATGAGCAGTTCTTC	CASIPSLRIRRGGRNEQFF
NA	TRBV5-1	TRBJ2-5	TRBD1	TGCGCCAGCAGCTGGGGGACAGCTCAAGAGACCCAGTACTTC	CASSWGTAQETQYF
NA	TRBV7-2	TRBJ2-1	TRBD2	TGTGCCAGCAGCTCAGACTGGGGACTAGCGAACAATGAGCAGTTCTTC	CASSSDWGLANNEQFF
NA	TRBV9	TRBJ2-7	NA	TGTGCCAGCAGCCCCTACGGATCGAGGTACGAGCAGTACTTC	CASSPYGSRYEQYF
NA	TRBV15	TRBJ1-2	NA	TGTGCCACCAGCAGAGTGGCACAGAAAGACTATGGCTACACCTTC	CATSRVAQKDYGYTF
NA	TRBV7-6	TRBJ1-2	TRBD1	TGTGCCAGCAGCTCGACAGGGATGAGCTACACCTTC	CASSSTGMSYTF
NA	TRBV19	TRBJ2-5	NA	TGTGCCAGTAGTGCCCCGGGTGGGGGCTTGTTACCGTACTTC	CASSAPGGGLLPYF
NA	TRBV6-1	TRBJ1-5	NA	TGTGCCAGCAGTGAAGCCGGGACAAACAATCAGCCCCAGCATTTT	CASSEAGTNNQPQHF
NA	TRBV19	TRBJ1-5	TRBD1	TGTGCCAGTATCGACAGGGCCTATAGCAATCAGCCCCAGCATTTT	CASIDRAYSNQPQHF
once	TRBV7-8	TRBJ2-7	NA	TGTGCCAGCAGCTTAGTAGAGTTTCTCGACGAGCAGTACTTC	CASSLVEFLDEQYF
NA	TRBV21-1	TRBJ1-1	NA	TGTGCCAGCAGCAGGGGGCAGCGCGGTCAAGCTCTGAACACTGAAGCTTTCTTT	CASSRGQRGQALNTEAFF
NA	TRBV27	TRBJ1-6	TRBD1	TGTGCCAGCAGTCCGGGACAGGGGGCTTATAATTCACCCCTCCACTTT	CASSPGQGAYNSPLHF
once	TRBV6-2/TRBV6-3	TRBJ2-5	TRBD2	TGTGCCAGCAGTTACGGGGTTAGCGGGGGTGATTCTAGGACCCAGTACTTC	CASSYGVSGGDSRTQYF
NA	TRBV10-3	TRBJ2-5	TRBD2	TGTGCCATCAGCTCGACTAGCGGGGAACAAGAGACCCAGTACTTC	CAISSTSGEQETQYF
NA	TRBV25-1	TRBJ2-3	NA	TGTGCCATTATGCCCCAGGGCACAGATACGCAGTATTTT	CAIMPQGTDTQYF
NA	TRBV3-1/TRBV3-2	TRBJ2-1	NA	TGTGCCAGCAGCCAAAGCCCGTCGGATGAGCAGTTCTTC	CASSQSPSDEQFF
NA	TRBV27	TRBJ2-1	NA	TGTGCCAGCAGTCCCTCGGGATCCTACAATGAGCAGTTCTTC	CASSPSGSYNEQFF
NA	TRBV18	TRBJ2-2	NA	TGTGCCAGCTCGCCCCACGTAATCACTGAGGGTAACGGGGAGCTGTTTTTT	CASSPHVITEGNGELFF